The T cell receptor (beta chain) described here comes from a study of pediatric ulcerative colitis. The CDR3 totals 14 residues. Germline V CDR1 and CDR2: SGHDT, YYEEEE. V lost 2 bases to trimming and J lost 3 bases; unmatched junction nucleotides: 5. TCRdb's table, derived via immunoSEQ multiplex PCR, lists solely in-frame clones and lacks some. This sample has around 68,000 clones, with 77% found just once. J is TRBJ2-7 and V is TRBV5-6, with TRBD1 matching over 7 bases. The receptor comes from a boy aged 10-17 years with moderate ulcerative colitis. What was sequenced was blood. CDR3 amino acids: CASSLQGQFYEQYF. The CDR3, as DNA: TGTGCCAGCAGCTTACAGGGACAGTTCTACGAGCAGTACTTC.